The 13 T cell receptor beta chains below were found in one sample sequenced in a study of blood T cell repertoires in COVID-19. Clones were sequenced by immunoSEQ multiplex PCR, and TCRdb holds only the in-frame ones, with some missing. In the table there are 90,000 to 100,000 clones, 90% of which are singletons. Input material: peripheral blood. These receptors were obtained from a man aged 50 or older with acute or convalescent COVID-19.

The genes are TRBV18 and TRBJ2-2; 8 positions agree with TRBD1. The CDR3 loop spans 15 amino acids. V shed 6 bases, J shed 4 bases, and the junction held 7 bases outside the gene matches. Germline CDR1 reads KGHSH; CDR2 reads LQKENI. The chain's CDR3 is CASSPDRGGTGELFF. In DNA form, the CDR3 reads TGTGCCAGCTCGCCCGACAGGGGCGGCACCGGGGAGCTGTTTTTT.

This chain joins TRBV9 and TRBJ2-3, with 8 bases aligning to TRBD2. The V gene end was trimmed by 3 bases and the J gene end by 1 base; junction bases not matched to a gene: 7. This CDR3 has 16 amino acids. Germline-derived CDR1 and CDR2 are SGDLS and YYNGEE. CDR3 sequence reads: CASSERAGVGTDTQYF. CDR3 DNA sequence: TGTGCCAGCAGCGAGAGAGCGGGAGTTGGCACAGATACGCAGTATTTT.

This sequence joins TRBV5-6 and TRBJ1-2, with D tentatively TRBD1 (6 bases). Germline CDR1 and CDR2: SGHDT and YYEEEE. With 3 bases removed from V and 4 bases from J, the gap between germline ends came to 19 bases. The CDR3 covers 16 residues. CDR3 nucleotides: TGTGCCAGCAGCTCTTCTATCCGGGACACCCTCTATGGCTACACCTTC. It specifies CASSSSIRDTLYGYTF.

The chain employs TRBV6-5 and TRBJ2-1, with 12 positions matching TRBD2. The CDR3 loop spans 15 amino acids. Trimming removed 6 bases from V and 6 bases from J; junction bases left unmatched: 6. Germline V gene data show CDR1 as MNHEY and CDR2 as SVGAGI. The CDR3 sequence is CASRPTSGGRNEQFF. In nucleotides, the CDR3 is TGTGCCAGCAGACCGACTAGCGGGGGTCGCAATGAGCAGTTCTTC.

This chain uses TRBV24-1 with TRBJ2-5; 7 bases fit TRBD1. The CDR3 contains 16 residues. CDR1 is KGHDR, CDR2 SFDVKD, per germline. V shed 4 bases, J shed 8 bases, and the junction held 15 bases outside the gene matches. In nucleotides, the CDR3 is TGTGCCACCAGTGACCCGGGACAGTTCGGTCAGGAAACCCAGTACTTC. Its translation: CATSDPGQFGQETQYF.

This sequence joins TRBV19 and TRBJ1-2; 7 nucleotides line up with TRBD1. This CDR3 contains 15 residues. V shed 3 bases, J shed 2 bases, and the junction held 6 bases outside the gene matches. Germline V lookup: CDR1 LNHDA, CDR2 SQIVND (reference sequence). CDR3 amino acids: CASSIRGTANYGYTF. The CDR3, as DNA: TGTGCCAGTAGTATTAGGGGGACAGCCAACTATGGCTACACCTTC. Complete variable domain (other parts from reference TRBV19 and TRBJ1-2): DGGITQSPKYLFRKEGQNVTLSCEQNLNHDAMYWYRQDPGQGLRLIYYSQIVNDFQKGDIAEGYSVSREKKESFPLTVTSAQKNPTAFYLCASSIRGTANYGYTFGSGTRLTVV.

The V gene is TRBV9, the J gene TRBJ1-6; 7 positions agree with TRBD1. The junction had 11 bases not matched to a gene; V was cut back by 3 bases and J by 8 bases. The length of the CDR3 is 16 residues. Germline CDR1 reads SGDLS; CDR2 reads YYNGEE. CDR3 nucleotide sequence: TGTGCCAGCAGCGCACGACAGGGTCCCATTTATTCACCCCTCCACTTT. As protein: CASSARQGPIYSPLHF.

V and J are TRBV5-6 and TRBJ1-2; 9 nucleotides match TRBD1. The V segment lost 6 bases and the J segment 5 bases; nucleotides outside the gene matches: 14. Per the germline V gene, CDR1 is SGHDT and CDR2 is YYEEEE. The CDR3 has 16 amino acids. CDR3 DNA: TGTGCCAGCACCCTAATCACAGGGGGCGTAGGATATGGCTACACCTTC. It is translated as CASTLITGGVGYGYTF.

In its sample, this clone was seen once. This sequence joins TRBV7-8 and TRBJ2-3; 9 bases align to TRBD1. CDR1 and CDR2 (germline): SGHVS, FQNEAQ. The CDR3 extends over 16 amino acids. The junction had 9 bases not matched to a gene; V was cut back by 3 bases and J by 5 bases. CDR3 sequence reads: CASSFSGTGSGDTQYF. The CDR3 coding sequence is TGTGCCAGCAGCTTCTCCGGGACAGGGAGCGGAGATACGCAGTATTTT.

This clone was detected once. This chain connects TRBV5-4 to TRBJ1-1, with 11 nucleotides matching TRBD1. CDR1 is SGHNT and CDR2 is YYREEE in the germline V gene (reference sequence). This CDR3 contains 16 residues. V lost 2 bases to trimming and J lost 4 bases; unmatched junction nucleotides: 7. In DNA form, the CDR3 reads TGTGCCAGCAGCTTCGGACAGGGGGCGTGGGTCACTGAAGCTTTCTTT. It encodes CASSFGQGAWVTEAFF.

The chain is built from TRBV30 and TRBJ2-2; 11 positions match TRBD1. Per germline, CDR1 GTSNPN and CDR2 SVGIG (reference sequence). The CDR3 loop spans 14 amino acids. V was pared by 4 bases and J by 5 bases, with 3 bases of the junction left unmatched. The CDR3 reads CAWKDRGRTGELFF. The CDR3 DNA reads TGTGCCTGGAAGGACAGGGGGCGGACCGGGGAGCTGTTTTTT.

V usage is TRBV6-5 and J usage is TRBJ1-1, with 9 bases identical to TRBD1. Per the germline V gene, CDR1 is MNHEY and CDR2 is SVGAGI. V dropped 5 bases and J dropped 6; count of bases not matched to a gene: 7. The CDR3 has 14 amino acids. CDR3 sequence: CASSRGQGTSEAFF. CDR3 nucleotide sequence: TGTGCCAGCAGTCGCGGACAGGGGACTTCTGAAGCTTTCTTT.

The chain is built from TRBV7-9 and TRBJ1-1; D is uncertain. Germline values: CDR1 SEHNR, CDR2 FQNEAQ (reference sequence). V shed 5 bases and J shed 5 bases, with 9 bases lying between them. The CDR3 is 12 residues long. For the CDR3, the DNA is TGTGCCAGCAGCCGCGGTGGGACTGAAGCTTTCTTT. This codes for CASSRGGTEAFF. The full variable domain, in which reference TRBV7-9 and TRBJ1-1 provide the parts outside the CDR3, is DTGVSQNPRHKITKRGQNVTFRCDPISEHNRLYWYRQTLGQGPEFLTYFQNEAQLEKSRLLSDRFSAERPKGSFSTLEIQRTEQGDSAMYLCASSRGGTEAFFGQGTRLTVV.